A selection of T cell receptor beta chains follows, all from one sample in a study of cytomegalovirus exposure and HLA in healthy donors. The protocol was immunoSEQ multiplex PCR, while the TCRdb copy is restricted to in-frame clones and leaves out a portion. In the table there are 200,000 or so clones, around 82% of which are singletons. Sequenced: PBMCs. Receptors were obtained from a boy between 10 and 17 years old in good health and CMV-seronegative. CDR3s include the opening cysteine and the closing phenylalanine or tryptophan. A D gene is named only where the DNA matches it firmly. Size is stated for part of the rows, as once, few or many counts, or as a class when the clone is expanded.

CASSSRWTGANEKLFF	TGTGCCAGTAGTTCGCGTTGGACAGGGGCTAATGAAAAACTGTTTTTT	TRBV19	TRBJ1-4	NA	TRBD1
CASSTGNSYEQYF	TGTGCCAGCAGTACAGGTAACTCCTACGAGCAGTACTTC	TRBV7-6	TRBJ2-7	NA	NA
CASSEAPSGTYNEQFF	TGTGCCAGCAGTGAAGCGCCCAGCGGTACCTACAATGAGCAGTTCTTC	TRBV6-1	TRBJ2-1	few	NA
CASSHAGEDGYTF	TGTGCCAGCAGCCATGCGGGGGAGGATGGCTACACCTTC	TRBV7-9	TRBJ1-2	NA	NA
CASSNKASGYNEQFF	TGCGCCAGCAGTAATAAGGCTAGCGGCTACAATGAGCAGTTCTTC	TRBV4-1	TRBJ2-1	NA	TRBD2
CAISIQGYGYTF	TGTGCCATCAGTATCCAGGGGTATGGCTACACCTTC	TRBV10-3	TRBJ1-2	NA	NA
CASSIAPDRAFGGYTF	TGTGCCAGTAGTATAGCTCCCGACAGGGCGTTTGGTGGCTACACCTTC	TRBV19	TRBJ1-2	NA	TRBD1
CASSEVVGYTF	TGTGCCAGCAGTGAAGTTGTAGGCTACACCTTC	TRBV6-1	TRBJ1-2	NA	NA
CASSWTSGSGEQYF	TGCGCCAGCAGCTGGACTAGCGGGAGTGGCGAGCAGTACTTC	TRBV5-1	TRBJ2-7	NA	TRBD2
CASSQVPFYEQYF	TGCGCCAGCAGCCAAGTCCCCTTCTACGAGCAGTACTTC	TRBV4-3	TRBJ2-7	NA	NA
CASRTGTTGTQYF	TGTGCCAGCAGGACCGGGACAACAGGGACCCAGTACTTC	TRBV6-5	TRBJ2-5	NA	NA
CAWVPGLRGPEAFF	TGTGCCTGGGTTCCGGGACTTAGAGGACCTGAAGCTTTCTTT	TRBV30	TRBJ1-1	NA	NA
CASSPRTSGSYEQYF	TGTGCCAGCAGTCCGCGGACTAGCGGGAGCTACGAGCAGTACTTC	TRBV28	TRBJ2-7	NA	TRBD2
CASSLGISGPLYEQYF	TGCGCCAGCAGCTTGGGTATTTCTGGGCCTCTATACGAGCAGTACTTC	TRBV5-1	TRBJ2-7	many	NA
CASSLVWTNTEAFF	TGTGCCAGCAGCTTGGTCTGGACAAACACTGAAGCTTTCTTT	TRBV11-2	TRBJ1-1	NA	NA
CASSAHQGYQPQHF	TGTGCCAGCAGTGCGCACCAGGGGTATCAGCCCCAGCATTTT	TRBV6-1	TRBJ1-5	NA	NA
CASSSGGEKLFF	TGTGCCAGCAGCTCAGGTGGGGAAAAACTGTTTTTT	TRBV11-2	TRBJ1-4	NA	NA
CASSGEGPNTEAFF	TGTGCCAGCAGTGGGGAGGGGCCGAACACTGAAGCTTTCTTT	TRBV2	TRBJ1-1	NA	NA
CASSQDSDSGRPWETQYF	TGTGCCAGCAGCCAAGACTCAGATAGCGGGAGGCCTTGGGAGACCCAGTACTTC	TRBV4-2	TRBJ2-5	NA	TRBD2
CASIRQPDNEQFF	TGTGCCAGCATACGACAGCCCGACAATGAGCAGTTCTTC	TRBV2	TRBJ2-1	NA	NA
CASSTTGGDEKLFF	TGTGCCAGCAGTACTACAGGGGGCGATGAAAAACTGTTTTTT	TRBV7-9	TRBJ1-4	NA	TRBD1
CASSRPVPGPLHF	TGTGCCAGCAGTCGTCCGGTCCCAGGGCCCCTCCACTTT	TRBV28	TRBJ1-6	NA	NA
CASSRGLGSEAFF	TGTGCCAGCAGTAGGGGGCTTGGATCTGAAGCTTTCTTT	TRBV6-5	TRBJ1-1	few	TRBD1
CASSEARTAEYRGYTF	TGTGCCAGCAGTGAAGCTAGGACAGCGGAATACCGGGGCTACACCTTC	TRBV6-1	TRBJ1-2	NA	NA